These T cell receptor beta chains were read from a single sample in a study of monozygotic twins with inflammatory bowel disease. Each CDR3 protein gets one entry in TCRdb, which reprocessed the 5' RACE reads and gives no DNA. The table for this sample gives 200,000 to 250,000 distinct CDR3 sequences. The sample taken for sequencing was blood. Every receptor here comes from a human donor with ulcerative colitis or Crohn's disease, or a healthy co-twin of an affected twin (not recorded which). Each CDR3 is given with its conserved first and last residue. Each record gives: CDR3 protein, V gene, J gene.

cdr3_aa: CASSSQGSSYNEQFF; v_call: TRBV12-3/TRBV12-4; j_call: TRBJ2-1
cdr3_aa: CASIQPEGDTQYF; v_call: TRBV7-9; j_call: TRBJ2-3
cdr3_aa: CAISKGLGGNEQFF; v_call: TRBV10-3; j_call: TRBJ2-1
cdr3_aa: CSARKPGQILTGELFF; v_call: TRBV20-1; j_call: TRBJ2-2
cdr3_aa: CASSQDSGGRWADTQYF; v_call: TRBV4-3; j_call: TRBJ2-3
cdr3_aa: CATSRGGRDTGELFF; v_call: TRBV24-1; j_call: TRBJ2-2
cdr3_aa: CASSENGRGTQDTQYF; v_call: TRBV2; j_call: TRBJ2-3
cdr3_aa: CASTPGGLTLNEQFF; v_call: TRBV6-2/TRBV6-3; j_call: TRBJ2-1
cdr3_aa: CASSYSSGQGLGAFF; v_call: TRBV6-5; j_call: TRBJ1-1
cdr3_aa: CASSPGTSGSRIPYEQYF; v_call: TRBV7-3; j_call: TRBJ2-7
cdr3_aa: CSAGGQGKNSPLHF; v_call: TRBV20-1; j_call: TRBJ1-6
cdr3_aa: CASSFLGGLSGANVLTF; v_call: TRBV7-3; j_call: TRBJ2-6
cdr3_aa: CASSPSVPLANYGYTF; v_call: TRBV18; j_call: TRBJ1-2
cdr3_aa: CASSLTGSVEQFF; v_call: TRBV7-7; j_call: TRBJ2-1
cdr3_aa: CASSPTSGRISDTQYF; v_call: TRBV6-2/TRBV6-3; j_call: TRBJ2-3
cdr3_aa: CASSHRRSGAGYEQYF; v_call: TRBV4-1; j_call: TRBJ2-7
cdr3_aa: CASSLGTSGEQFF; v_call: TRBV28; j_call: TRBJ2-1
cdr3_aa: CARSLLATIGSYEQYF; v_call: TRBV5-3; j_call: TRBJ2-7
cdr3_aa: CASSYQETQYF; v_call: TRBV2; j_call: TRBJ2-5
cdr3_aa: CASSIDRGQNSPLHF; v_call: TRBV6-1; j_call: TRBJ1-6
cdr3_aa: CASSLYSGPQETQYF; v_call: TRBV7-2; j_call: TRBJ2-5
cdr3_aa: CSATPSDRGPYEQYF; v_call: TRBV20-1; j_call: TRBJ2-7
cdr3_aa: CAISGLRRDTQYF; v_call: TRBV21-1; j_call: TRBJ2-3
cdr3_aa: CASSLVQADTQYF; v_call: TRBV7-9; j_call: TRBJ2-3
cdr3_aa: CASSFSFGQTDTQYF; v_call: TRBV12-3/TRBV12-4; j_call: TRBJ2-3
cdr3_aa: CASSWTSGAGELFF; v_call: TRBV7-3; j_call: TRBJ2-2
cdr3_aa: CASSLGDRDSSGANVLTF; v_call: TRBV12-3/TRBV12-4; j_call: TRBJ2-6
cdr3_aa: CASSSSRVSYEQYF; v_call: TRBV5-5; j_call: TRBJ2-7
cdr3_aa: CSARDGRAKNIQYF; v_call: TRBV20-1; j_call: TRBJ2-4
cdr3_aa: CASAWDQGNTIYF; v_call: TRBV14; j_call: TRBJ1-3
cdr3_aa: CASSLEENRLKFF; v_call: TRBV5-1; j_call: TRBJ2-1
cdr3_aa: CASSPGQEYNEQFF; v_call: TRBV4-2; j_call: TRBJ2-1
cdr3_aa: CAIFDRGMPGGNTIYF; v_call: TRBV10-3; j_call: TRBJ1-3
cdr3_aa: CASSLETDESAFF; v_call: TRBV13; j_call: TRBJ1-1
cdr3_aa: CASSLGGVAFQETQYF; v_call: TRBV5-1; j_call: TRBJ2-5
cdr3_aa: CASSTLQETQYF; v_call: TRBV6-2/TRBV6-3; j_call: TRBJ2-5
cdr3_aa: CASSSGLKPGDEQYF; v_call: TRBV5-6; j_call: TRBJ2-7
cdr3_aa: CASSQGPLAGSYEQYF; v_call: TRBV4-1; j_call: TRBJ2-7
cdr3_aa: CASRLPWTGENTGELFF; v_call: TRBV12-2; j_call: TRBJ2-2
cdr3_aa: CAWSRDRVMVNGYTF; v_call: TRBV30; j_call: TRBJ1-2
cdr3_aa: CASGSHMGRNTQYF; v_call: TRBV13; j_call: TRBJ2-3
cdr3_aa: CSATGSNQPQHF; v_call: TRBV20-1; j_call: TRBJ1-5